This record looks at one T cell receptor beta chain sequence and its context. Its target is unknown. The data derive from a study of identical twins. General study points: A cross-sectional statistical analysis, not follow-up of the same donors, supported the conclusions.

TCRdb analysed the 5' RACE reads with MiXCR anew, one entry per CDR3 protein. The data contain 420,000 or so distinct CDR3 sequences, about 18% of them singletons. V lost 4 bases to trimming and J lost 6 bases, with 13 bases between them. CDR3 length: 12 residues. Germline V gene data show CDR1 as DFQATT and CDR2 as SNEGSKA (reference sequence). The receptor was derived from a man in his fifties or sixties in good health. V gene TRBV20-1 combines with J gene TRBJ2-7; D is unresolved. The sequenced sample consisted of naive T cells sorted from blood. Here the CDR3 reads CSATLGPSEQYF. In nucleotides, the CDR3 is TGCAGTGCTACCCTCGGACCTTCCGAGCAGTACTTC.